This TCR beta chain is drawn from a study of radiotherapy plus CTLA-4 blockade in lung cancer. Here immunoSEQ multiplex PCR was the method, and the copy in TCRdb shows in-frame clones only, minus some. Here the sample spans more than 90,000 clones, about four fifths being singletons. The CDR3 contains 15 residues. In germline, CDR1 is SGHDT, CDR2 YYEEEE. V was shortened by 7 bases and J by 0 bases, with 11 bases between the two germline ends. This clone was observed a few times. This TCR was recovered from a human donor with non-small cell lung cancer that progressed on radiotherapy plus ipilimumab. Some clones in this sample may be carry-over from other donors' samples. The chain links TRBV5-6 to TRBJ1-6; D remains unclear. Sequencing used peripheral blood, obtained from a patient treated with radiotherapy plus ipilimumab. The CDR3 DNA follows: TGTGCCAGCGGGAGAACACACTCCTATAATTCACCCCTCCACTTT. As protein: CASGRTHSYNSPLHF.